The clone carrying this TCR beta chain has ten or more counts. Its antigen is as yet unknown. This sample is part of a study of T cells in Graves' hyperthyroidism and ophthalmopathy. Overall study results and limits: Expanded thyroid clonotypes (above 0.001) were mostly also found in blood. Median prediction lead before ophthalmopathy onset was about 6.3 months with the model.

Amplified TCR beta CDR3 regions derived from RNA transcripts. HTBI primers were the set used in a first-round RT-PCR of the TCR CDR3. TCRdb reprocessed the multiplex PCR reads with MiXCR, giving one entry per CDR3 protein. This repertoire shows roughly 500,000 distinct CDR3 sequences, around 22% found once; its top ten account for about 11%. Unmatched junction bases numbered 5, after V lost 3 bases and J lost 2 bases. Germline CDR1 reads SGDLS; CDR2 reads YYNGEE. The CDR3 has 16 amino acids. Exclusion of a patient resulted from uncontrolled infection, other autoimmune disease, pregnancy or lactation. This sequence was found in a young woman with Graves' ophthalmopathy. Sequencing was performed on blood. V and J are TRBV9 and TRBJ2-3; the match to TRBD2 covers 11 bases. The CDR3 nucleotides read TGTGCCAGCAGCGACGGGACTAGCGGATACACAGATACGCAGTATTTT. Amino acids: CASSDGTSGYTDTQYF.